The clone carrying this T cell receptor (beta chain) was seen a single time. The table came from immunoSEQ multiplex PCR; TCRdb's copy has only in-frame clones and leaves some out. Found here are some 1.5 million clones, 98% of them singletons; the top ten hold less than 0.55%. The data are from a study of shared clonotypes between healthy human individuals. V lost 5 bases and J lost 6; bases outside the gene matches: 8. The CDR3 length is 13 residues. Per germline, CDR1 SGHDT and CDR2 YYEEEE. Each donor was a Caucasian adult residing in Nashville, Tennessee. In the CD4+ fraction, cells were divided into CD45RA+ naive and CD45RA-negative memory subsets.

The sequencing sample was made of naive CD4+ T cells sorted from blood. Subset indicated: CD45RA+ positively selected. The TCR was taken from a man aged 25 to 45 in good health. The chain joins TRBV5-6 to TRBJ2-7, with TRBD2 identical over 7 bases. The CDR3 here is CASRRPGGAEQYF. CDR3 coding DNA: TGTGCCAGCAGAAGACCGGGGGGAGCCGAGCAGTACTTC.